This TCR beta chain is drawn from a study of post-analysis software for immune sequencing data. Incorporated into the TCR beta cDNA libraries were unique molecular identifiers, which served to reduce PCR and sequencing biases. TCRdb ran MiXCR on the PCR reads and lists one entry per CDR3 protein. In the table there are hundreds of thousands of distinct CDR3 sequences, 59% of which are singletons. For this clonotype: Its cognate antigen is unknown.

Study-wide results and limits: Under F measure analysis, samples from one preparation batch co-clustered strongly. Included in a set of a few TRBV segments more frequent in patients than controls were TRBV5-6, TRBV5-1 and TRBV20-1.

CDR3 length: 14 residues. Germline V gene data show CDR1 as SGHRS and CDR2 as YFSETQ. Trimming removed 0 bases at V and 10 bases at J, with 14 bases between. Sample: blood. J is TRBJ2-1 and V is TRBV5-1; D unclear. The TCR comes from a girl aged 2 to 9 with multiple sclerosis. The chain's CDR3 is CASSLGPREAEQFF. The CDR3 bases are TGCGCCAGCAGCTTGGGCCCCCGTGAGGCGGAGCAGTTCTTC.